The subject of this entry is one TCR beta chain. Its binding antigen is unknown. TRB amplification used about 260 ng of peripheral blood genomic DNA, around 40,000 genome equivalents, per sample. The sample originates from a study of T cell clusters in autoimmune cytopenias (dated by TCRdb to the late 2010s). About the full investigation: A mean age of approximately 54 years and a median age of roughly 63 years were recorded for the healthy donor controls, of whom about 50% of the roughly 43 were female. The goal of the study was to determine whether autoimmune cytopenia patients have a disease-specific immune repertoire signature that could serve as a blood-based biomarker. Autoimmune hepatitis repertoires were compared against 20 to 25 age- and sex-matched healthy donors. TRB and IGH repertoires from peripheral blood were sequenced in autoimmune cytopenia patients at active disease and during treatment follow-up, with healthy, CLL and autoimmune hepatitis controls included alongside. For primary cytopenia the controls were about 24 age-matched healthy donors, whereas for secondary cytopenia the controls were more than 12 age-matched CLL patients. TRB sequencing reached a median depth of approximately 53,000 reads per sample and yielded a median of roughly 2,500 distinct TRB clonotypes per sample.

Multiplex PCR with a touch-down protocol amplified TRB rearrangements, with the TRB-A and TRB-B primer pools combined in a single tube. Illumina adapters and sample indices were attached to the amplicons through two consecutive PCR reactions using Phusion HS II polymerase. The amplicons were gel-purified using the NucleoSpin Gel and PCR Clean-up kit, after which quantification was performed by Qubit and quality was checked on an Agilent 2100 Bioanalyzer. Libraries were sequenced on an Illumina MiSeq using 600-cycle, single-indexed, paired-end runs. The paper's processing steps were these. MiXCR version 2.1.12 with the default MiXCR reference library was used to align and assemble TRB reads. A clone was defined by each unique CDR3 nucleotide sequence, and the analysis included only productive sequences supported by at least two reads. To assess repertoire diversity, an R script computed alpha-parameterized diversity profiles (alpha 0 to 5), which included the Shannon (alpha 1) and Simpson (alpha 2) indices. The tcR package was used to compute combinatorial TRB VJ usage, which was then compared between cohorts by principal component analysis with ade4. TCRbeta CDR3s were clustered with GLIPH on cohort pairs matched by age and read depth, and cluster frequencies were compared by Wilcoxon test. The reads were reprocessed in TCRdb, with one entry per CDR3 protein sequence and no accompanying DNA. TCRdb, not the original authors, processed these V and J calls. The table for this sample shows 11,000 or so distinct CDR3 sequences. The ten biggest clones cover roughly 20% of the sample.

Beyond this particular receptor, the publication reports: Compared with active autoimmune hepatitis patients, healthy donors had almost three times as many exclusive TRB clusters, a finding consistent with an autoimmunity-wide signature. Shifts in the TRB repertoire, including less even repertoires in secondary cytopenia and CLL, were mostly a reflection of lymphoma bias and not of autoimmunity. The T cell clusters were defined in silico only, and their functional role remained to be validated experimentally. The GLIPH analysis suggested a lack of physiological T cell clusters in primary autoimmune cytopenia patients, since some 46 clusters were exclusive to healthy donors whereas more than 15 were exclusive to patients. The cluster-lack signature was not observed for secondary cytopenia versus CLL, as the signature was apparently masked by the dominant lymphoma-associated repertoire.

The CDR3 runs 11 residues from the cysteine to the phenylalanine. Only the protein is on record. In addition, the sample was reused for a study of T cell repertoires in aging, cancer and after chemotherapy. The other study reports the following: Six donor age groups were covered, ranging from 30 or younger up to 70 or older, and each group contained at least three individuals. Control TCR repertoires from healthy donors were recorded over several months to years, and clear clonal overlap was observed across re-sampling. The complete dataset included around 9 million TCR reads. Compared with age-matched healthy donors, untreated patients with either hematological or solid cancers had significantly lower TCR diversity in the blood along with higher clonality. Declining TCR diversity with age in healthy donors was mainly explained by loss of richness; in cancer patients, loss of evenness also contributed. In both cancer cohorts, median generation probability rose over the chemotherapy interval, which suggests that the repertoire was reconstituted through rebound thymic output. The authors noted that the repertoire data do not allow conclusions about immunological memory after chemotherapy. Peripheral blood TCR beta repertoires from healthy donors and cancer patients were profiled to examine immunoaging and T cell reconstitution after chemotherapy. A cohort of around 210 cancer patients (94 with hematological and around 120 with solid cancers) was assembled, and under 100 healthy donors were included as a reference group. TRB sequences were processed with MiXCR versions 2.12 and 3.0.5. The repertoire metrics were Shannon diversity, evenness, clonality (calculated as one minus evenness), and diversity profiles parameterized by alpha from 0 to 5. The IGoR algorithm was used to calculate generation probabilities of clones in the paired pre- and post-chemotherapy samples.

The sequencing sample was made of peripheral blood. The V and J segments used are TRBV12-3 or TRBV12-4 and TRBJ2-3. The receptor was isolated from a human donor in good health. The CDR3 reads as follows: CASSSVDTQYF.